The 19 T cell receptor beta chains reported below all come from one sample, sequenced in a study of vaccination and CD4 T cells after COVID-19. Treatment: roughly 11-day PBMC culture with coronavirus spike peptide pools or control peptides (ViraFEST assay). An unexposed donor provided the CD4+ T cells, which were collected before the COVID-19 pandemic (2011-2018). For these TCRs, the target antigens are not known. Cultured CD4+ T-cell DNA underwent Oncomine TCR Beta short-read sequencing. After culture, CD4+ T cells served as the source for genomic DNA extraction. MiXCR, applied by TCRdb to the PCR reads, yields one record per CDR3 protein. Here the sample spans about 7,000 distinct CDR3 sequences, approximately 37% being singletons. The material sequenced was CD4+ T cells from blood, cultured in vitro. The origin of the receptors is a human donor in good health.

This chain uses TRBV28 with TRBJ1-1; D gene ambiguous. Trimming pared 3 bases from V and 3 bases from J, leaving 11 bases between. This CDR3 has 14 residues. In germline, CDR1 is MDHEN, CDR2 SYDVKM. Here the CDR3 reads CASSFSRAYTEAFF. For the CDR3, the DNA is TGTGCCAGCAGTTTCTCCCGGGCCTACACTGAAGCTTTCTTT.

The V call is TRBV7-3, the J call TRBJ2-1; 10 positions agree with TRBD2. The germline gives CDR1 SGHTA, CDR2 FQGTGA. J gave up 7 bases and V 5 bases, and 8 bases lay outside the gene matches. The CDR3 is made up of 15 amino acids. The CDR3 DNA reads TGTGCCAGCAGCGTCCGACTAGCGGGCCATAATGAGCAGTTCTTC. Protein sequence: CASSVRLAGHNEQFF.

In this sample, this clonotype turned up a few times. This chain uses TRBV4-1 with TRBJ2-2, with TRBD2 identical over 13 bases. The germline V gene encodes CDR1 MGHRA and CDR2 YSYEKL. The CDR3 is 16 residues long. Losses at the gene ends were 4 bases for V and 4 bases for J; bases not matched to a gene: 3. The CDR3 bases are TGCGCCAGCAGCCCTTGGACTAGCGGGAGCACCGGGGAGCTGTTTTTT. This encodes CASSPWTSGSTGELFF.

The chain couples TRBV27 to TRBJ2-7; 8 nucleotides align to TRBD2. The V gene's germline CDR1 is MNHEY and CDR2 SMNVEV (reference sequence). J lost 5 bases, V lost 5 bases, and 8 bases had no gene match. This CDR3 region has 14 residues. This CDR3 reads CASSQGLDPHEQYF. The CDR3 coding sequence is TGTGCCAGCAGTCAGGGACTAGATCCACACGAGCAGTACTTC.

The genes are TRBV6-2 or TRBV6-3 and TRBJ2-1, with TRBD2 identical over 13 bases. Trimming cost V 6 bases and J 8 bases; bases outside gene matches: 10. CDR1 is MNHEY, CDR2 SVGEGT, per germline. The CDR3 is 16 amino acids. DNA of the CDR3: TGTGCCAGCAGCTACGAGACTAGCGGGAGGTTACATGAGCAGTTCTTC. Translated, it gives CASSYETSGRLHEQFF.

By sample share, this clonotype is medium-sized. The genes are TRBV6-1 and TRBJ1-1; D possibly corresponds to TRBD1 (5 bases). Germline-derived CDR1 and CDR2 are MNHNS and SASEGT. The CDR3 runs 15 residues. Between the trimmed V and J ends, which lost 10 bases and 1 base, there was a span of 19 bases. CDR3 in DNA: TGTGCCACTGGTCCCTTGGGGGAGGGGAACACTGAAGCTTTCTTT. This encodes CATGPLGEGNTEAFF.

This clonotype has just a few counts. The rearrangement uses TRBV7-2 and TRBJ2-1; TRBD2 might be the D (6 bases). Looked up from germline, CDR1 is SGHTA and CDR2 is FQGNSA. V was cut by 1 base and J by 2 bases, with 12 bases left in between. This CDR3 contains 16 residues. CDR3 residues: CASSLVVGRAYNEQFF. As DNA, the CDR3 is TGTGCCAGCAGCTTAGTTGTCGGGAGAGCCTACAATGAGCAGTTCTTC.

V gene TRBV20-1 combines with J gene TRBJ2-1, with 8 positions matching TRBD2. The CDR3 totals 12 residues. Germline CDR1 reads DFQATT; CDR2 reads SNEGSKA (reference sequence). V dropped 7 bases and J dropped 6; count of bases not matched to a gene: 5. CDR3 region: CSGGGRSNEQFF. The DNA for the CDR3 is TGCAGTGGGGGCGGGAGGAGCAATGAGCAGTTCTTC.

This clonotype showed up just a few times. The rearrangement links TRBV7-9 to TRBJ2-1; no firm D call. Trimming took off 1 base at V and 8 bases at J, with 21 bases between the two ends. Germline V gene data show CDR1 as SEHNR and CDR2 as FQNEAQ (reference sequence). CDR3 length: 17 amino acids. The CDR3 region has the DNA TGTGCCAGCAGCTTAGGTACGTCGTTACTAACATTCTATGAGCAGTTCTTC. It is translated as CASSLGTSLLTFYEQFF.

The chain recombines TRBV6-1 with TRBJ2-1; TRBD1 matches 8 bases. V lost 6 bases to trimming and J lost 4 bases; unmatched junction nucleotides: 11. CDR1 and CDR2 (germline): MNHNS, SASEGT. There are 16 residues in the CDR3. CDR3 protein: CASRRRGQEMYNEQFF. CDR3 bases: TGTGCCAGCAGGCGTAGGGGACAGGAGATGTACAATGAGCAGTTCTTC.

This clonotype was found a few times. This sequence joins TRBV6-1 and TRBJ2-5; 16 bases are a match to TRBD2. The V and J ends lost 5 bases and 3 bases, in that order; junction bases with no gene match: 3. There are 16 residues in the CDR3. The germline gives CDR1 MNHNS, CDR2 SASEGT. The chain's CDR3 is CASSLGTSGGEETQYF. The CDR3 DNA follows: TGTGCCAGCAGTCTAGGGACTAGCGGGGGGGAAGAGACCCAGTACTTC.

The chain recombines TRBV24-1 with TRBJ2-7; no firm D call. This CDR3 has 14 amino acids. CDR1 and CDR2 from the germline V gene are KGHDR and SFDVKD. Deletions cut 5 bases from V and 2 bases from J, with 12 bases between. CDR3 DNA sequence: TGTGCCACCAGTGGAGCGACCGCTCCCTACGAGCAGTACTTC. Translated: CATSGATAPYEQYF.

This clonotype was seen more than once but under ten times. CDR3 DNA: TGTGCCAGTAGTATATTGGGGCAGGATAAACAGCCCCAGCATTTT. This codes for CASSILGQDKQPQHF. The V call is TRBV19, the J call TRBJ1-5, with D maybe TRBD1 (5 bases). The V gene lost 2 bases and the J gene lost 7 bases, with 15 bases spanning the gap. CDR3 length equals 15 residues. CDR1 is LNHDA and CDR2 is SQIVND in the germline V gene (reference sequence).

This clonotype was counted a few times. CDR3 loop: CASSTRQPYEQYF. For the CDR3, the DNA is TGTGCCAGCAGCACCCGACAGCCCTACGAGCAGTACTTC. The chain employs TRBV7-2 and TRBJ2-7, with TRBD1 as a possible D gene (5 bases). Germline V gene sequence: CDR1 SGHTA, CDR2 FQGNSA. Trimming shortened V by 5 bases and J by 2 bases, and 10 bases separated the two germline ends. CDR3 length: 13 amino acids.

The CDR3 region has the DNA TGTGCCACCGGGACAGGGTGGTACGAGCAGTACTTC. Protein sequence: CATGTGWYEQYF. This chain joins TRBV6-1 and TRBJ2-7; 9 bases fit TRBD1. Germline trimming cut 10 bases from V and 4 bases from J; bases unmatched to any gene: 5. Germline values: CDR1 MNHNS, CDR2 SASEGT. This CDR3 contains 12 residues.

This clonotype was observed a few times. The chain is built from TRBV11-2 and TRBJ2-3; 8 nucleotides align to TRBD1. Germline V gene lookup returns CDR1 SGHAT and CDR2 FQNNGV. Trimming at V came to 4 bases and at J to 2 bases, leaving 2 bases not matched to a gene. There are 14 residues in the CDR3. Written as DNA, the CDR3 is TGTGCCAGCAGCTCACAGGGGGACACAGATACGCAGTATTTT. It translates to CASSSQGDTDTQYF.

This clonotype appeared a few times. This rearrangement joins TRBV9 to TRBJ1-6; D may be TRBD1 (5 bases). Trimming removed 0 bases from V and 6 bases from J, with 7 bases in between. Per germline, CDR1 SGDLS and CDR2 YYNGEE. This CDR3 has 14 amino acids. The CDR3 loop is CASSVAGLNSPLHF. The CDR3 nucleotides read TGTGCCAGCAGCGTAGCAGGGCTTAATTCACCCCTCCACTTT.

This clonotype was detected only a few times. J is TRBJ2-1 and V is TRBV24-1; 9 positions match TRBD1. Germline lookup yields CDR1 KGHDR and CDR2 SFDVKD. This CDR3 contains 14 residues. The V and J ends lost 3 bases and 7 bases, in that order; junction bases with no gene match: 3. The CDR3 sequence: CATSDRDRGNEQFF. The DNA for the CDR3 is TGTGCCACCAGTGATAGAGACAGGGGGAATGAGCAGTTCTTC.

The sample holds a few counts of this clonotype. V and J are TRBV6-1 and TRBJ1-1; D possibly corresponds to TRBD1 (6 bases). CDR1 is MNHNS and CDR2 is SASEGT in the germline V gene. V lost 6 bases and J 1 base, leaving 9 bases between the germline ends. The CDR3 loop spans 13 amino acids. CDR3 nucleotide sequence: TGTGCCAGCAGGCTGGACAGGAACACTGAAGCTTTCTTT. Translated: CASRLDRNTEAFF.